This T cell receptor beta chain was identified during a study of Ad26.COV2.S vaccination and SARS-CoV-2 variants (dated by TCRdb to about 2021). About the full investigation: Donors in the vaccine arm were drawn from COV1001, a multicentre, randomized, double-blind, placebo-controlled phase I-IIa trial testing Ad26.COV2.S in healthy adults. Ad26.COV2.S was given intramuscularly at 5x10^10 or 1x10^11 viral particles, as a single shot or as two shots 56 days apart. Sequencing of the TCRbeta repertoire served to evaluate the specificity and breadth of SARS-CoV-2-reactive T cell receptors following Ad26.COV2.S vaccination. A total of some 30 samples were included in the TCR-sequenced set, comprising roughly 20 Ad26.COV2.S vaccine recipients, 5 placebo recipients and 8 SARS-CoV-2 convalescent individuals. Trial participants were randomized into five groups of five, in which low-dose or high-dose Ad26.COV2.S was given once or twice, or placebo was given on both occasions. Investigators remained blinded to trial group allocation during experiments and outcome assessment. What the research found in general, with its limitations: Higher spike-specific TCR breadth was observed in Ad26.COV2.S recipients than in placebo recipients (P = 0.0014). Comparable non-spike TCR breadth was observed between vaccine and placebo recipients, consistent with only spike being contained in the vaccine. The authors noted that the TCR breadth and depth analyses may have underestimated total T cell responses. The study was not powered to compare responses between vaccine doses or regimens. Substantial breadth of spike-specific CD8+ and CD4+ T cell responses was reported after vaccination.

TCRbeta CDR3 regions were sequenced with the immunoSEQ Assay. After extraction, genomic DNA underwent amplification by bias-controlled multiplex PCR, followed by high-throughput sequencing. The published analysis was carried out like this. To quantify the absolute abundance of each unique TCRbeta CDR3 region, sequences were collapsed and filtered. T cell fraction was estimated by normalizing TCRbeta template counts to usable DNA, which was measured by amplifying reference genes present in all nucleated cells. Repertoire TCRs were annotated as SARS-CoV-2-specific by exact matching of V gene, CDR3 amino acid sequence and J gene to a known reactive TCR set. The reference SARS-CoV-2 TCR set came from MIRA and was filtered for enrichment in COVID-19-positive ImmuneCODE repertoires, removing public or cross-reactive TCRs. Drawing on the MIRA antigens, annotated TCRs were analysed further at the level of specific ORF or position within ORF. Breadth was defined as the number of annotated unique rearrangements divided by the total number of unique productive rearrangements, and depth was defined as the summed frequency of the annotated unique rearrangements. Two-sided Wilcoxon rank-sum tests were applied when comparing TCR breadth between groups. This immuneACCESS table, as held by TCRdb, lists in-frame sequences with V and J called but not all clones. Of the missing ones, under half trace to an unresolved V gene in checked studies; the others have no known cause. V and J calls and clone size follow that table, whereas D and trimming were derived from the DNA. Across this sample there are about 450,000 clones, with roughly 89% seen only once. Jointly, the top ten make up approximately 2.5% of the sample.

Including the terminal cysteine and phenylalanine, the CDR3 comprises 17 residues. Kept here is only the CDR3 DNA, which spans 51 bases and is read in frame from base 1. At the junction V is shortened by 5 bases and J by 0 bases; bases outside the gene matches: 10. The germline V gene (reference sequence) specifies MNHEY as CDR1 and SMNVEV as CDR2. According to the study, the label for this sample's treatment or condition signals: some 19 received Ad26.COV2.S at low or high dose, single or two shots; several received placebo; per-sample allocation not given. Repertoires of vaccine and placebo recipients were sequenced from samples taken on day 63 after the first injection. Cohort 1b enrolled roughly 25 adults aged 18-55 years at a single site in Boston, USA, between 29 July and 7 August 2020. As a vaccine, Ad26.COV2.S was a replication-incompetent adenovirus type 26 vector that expressed a prefusion-stabilized SARS-CoV-2 spike protein derived from the original Wuhan strain.

This clone was observed once. No antigen is known for it. Base quality data are lacking; no much larger clone is found one base away. The chain was built from TRBV27 and TRBJ2-1, and 7 junction bases match TRBD2. This TCR was recovered from a person between 18 and 65 years old who received the Ad26.COV2.S COVID-19 vaccine or a placebo. The sequencing here drew on peripheral blood, taken in a trial of Ad26.COV2.S vaccine versus placebo. The CDR3 corresponds to CASSPLGSGPSYNEQFF. The nucleotide sequence reads TGTGCCAGCAGTCCTCTGGGTAGCGGGCCCTCCTACAATGAGCAGTTCTTC.